This T cell receptor (beta chain) was identified during a study of cytomegalovirus exposure and HLA in healthy donors. Study-wide results and limits: The study listed around 150 cytomegalovirus-associated TCR beta chains. For TCR beta chains, V- and J-gene trimming was later linked to a missense DCLRE1C variant.

Concerning this clone: Its antigen is currently unknown.

Germline loops: CDR1 SEHNR, CDR2 FQNEAQ (reference sequence). The length of the CDR3 is 13 residues. Vbeta (60) and Jbeta (13) primers were used in the PCR. Sequencing used immunoSEQ multiplex PCR; TCRdb keeps in-frame clones, though not all of them. The data hold some 180,000 clones, with about 80% observed a single time. This TCR derives from an older woman in good health and CMV-seropositive. The chain has TRBV7-9 and TRBJ2-5; 12 bases line up with TRBD2. The sequenced material came from PBMCs. This CDR3 reads CAGGLAGTETQYF. Written as DNA, the CDR3 is TGTGCTGGAGGACTAGCGGGGACGGAGACCCAGTACTTC.